One sample yielded the 25 T cell receptor beta chains listed below, sequenced in a study of breast tumors, draining lymph nodes, adjacent tissues. Axillary draining lymph nodes of breast cancer patients supplied the node samples. TCRdb reprocessed the multiplex PCR reads with MiXCR, giving one entry per CDR3 protein. The sample comprises approximately 100,000 distinct CDR3 sequences, about 30% of which are singletons, and approximately 5.3% rests with the top ten. The source material was axillary lymph node tissue. Receptor source: a female donor with breast cancer. Some clones in this sample may be carry-over from other donors' samples.

The table lists this clonotype with many counts. This sequence joins TRBV3-1 and TRBJ2-1, with 8 bases matching TRBD1. Germline loops: CDR1 LGHDT, CDR2 YNNKEL (reference sequence). This CDR3 has 16 residues. V lost 3 bases and J lost 4; bases outside the gene matches: 8. The DNA for the CDR3 is TGTGCCAGCAGCCACTACGACAGGGGCGATTACAATGAGCAGTTCTTC. Translating it yields CASSHYDRGDYNEQFF.

This clonotype was picked up many times. V and J are TRBV6-5 and TRBJ1-6; D uncertain. Germline CDR1 and CDR2: MNHEY and SVGAGI. The ends were cut back, 2 bases at V and 7 bases at J, with 6 bases in the middle. CDR3 length: 13 amino acids. CDR3 nucleotide sequence: TGTGCCAGCAGTTACGACGTGAATTCACCCCTCCACTTT. Its translation is CASSYDVNSPLHF.

This clonotype was detected a few times. The V call is TRBV6-5, the J call TRBJ1-1, with D possibly matching TRBD1 (5 bases). The CDR3 is 12 amino acids. Germline assignment: CDR1 MNHEY and CDR2 SVGAGI. Trimming left V 2 bases short and J 5 bases short, with 6 bases between. DNA for the CDR3: TGTGCCAGCAGTTACGGGGGTACTGAAGCTTTCTTT. Protein sequence: CASSYGGTEAFF.

The chain employs TRBV11-3 and TRBJ2-7; tentative D call: TRBD1 (5 bases). Deletions cut 5 bases from V and 4 bases from J, with 18 bases between. There are 15 residues in the CDR3. Germline CDR1 and CDR2: SGHNT and YENEEA. The CDR3 spells CASSVESQAGYEQYF. DNA of the CDR3: TGTGCCAGCAGCGTTGAGAGCCAGGCAGGGTACGAGCAGTACTTC. The complete variable domain, with remaining parts taken from reference TRBV11-3 and TRBJ2-7, reads EAGVVQSPRYKIIEKKQPVAFWCNPISGHNTLYWYLQNLGQGPELLIRYENEEAVDDSQLPKDRFSAERLKGVDSTLKIQPAELGDSAVYLCASSVESQAGYEQYFGPGTRLTVT.

This clonotype was seen many times. The chain combines TRBV20-1 with TRBJ2-1; possible D gene TRBD2, 6 bases. With 6 bases removed from V and 9 bases from J, the gap between germline ends came to 12 bases. CDR1 and CDR2 (germline): DFQATT, SNEGSKA (reference sequence). There are 11 residues in the CDR3. CDR3 protein: CSATFSGEQFF. CDR3 nucleotide sequence: TGCAGTGCCACCTTTAGCGGTGAGCAGTTCTTC.

This clonotype has a count of ten or more. The V gene is TRBV7-3, the J gene TRBJ2-1; D assignment may be TRBD1 or TRBD2 (6 bases each). Trimming cost V 4 bases and J 4 bases, with 14 bases left between them. The CDR3 covers 15 residues. Germline CDR1 is SGHTA and CDR2 is FQGTGA. The CDR3 here is CASSYRSGAYNEQFF. The CDR3 bases are TGTGCCAGCAGCTACCGCTCGGGGGCATACAATGAGCAGTTCTTC.

This clonotype was observed a single time. The CDR3 bases are TGTGCCACCAGCAGCTTGGCCCACGCCCCCAACTATGGCTACACCTTC. This gives the protein CATSSLAHAPNYGYTF. The chain combines TRBV15 with TRBJ1-2; D not certain. Germline V gene sequence: CDR1 LNHNV, CDR2 YYDKDF (reference sequence). This CDR3 is built from 16 residues. The ends were cut back, 3 bases at V and 2 bases at J, with 16 bases in the middle. Filled out from reference TRBV15 and TRBJ1-2, the complete variable domain reads DAMVIQNPRYQVTQFGKPVTLSCSQTLNHNVMYWYQQKSSQAPKLLFHYYDKDFNNEADTPDNFQSRRPNTSFCFLDIRSPGLGDTAMYLCATSSLAHAPNYGYTFGSGTRLTVV.

Ten or more counts support this clonotype. This chain uses TRBV20-1 with TRBJ2-7, with 10 bases identical to TRBD2. The CDR3 sequence is 15 residues long. The trim removed 0 bases at V and 4 bases at J, leaving 6 bases unmatched. Germline CDR1 reads DFQATT; CDR2 reads SNEGSKA (reference sequence). In DNA, the CDR3 is TGCAGTGCTAGAGATCCCCAGCGGGAGGGTTACGAGCAGTACTTC. This encodes CSARDPQREGYEQYF.

This clonotype was counted ten times or more. It is unclear where the CDR3 begins or ends on the DNA, so no DNA is shown, and the CDR3 is as TCRdb lists it. The V gene is TRBV5-8, the J gene TRBJ2-1; the table's D call TRBD2 went unverified against the DNA. The V gene's germline CDR1 is SGHTS and CDR2 YDEGEE. 14 amino acids form the CDR3, both terminal residues included. The CDR3 spells CASSLEWAGGTSFF.

There are many counts of this clonotype. This chain joins TRBV5-1 and TRBJ2-7, with 8 bases aligning to TRBD2. Trimming cost V 0 bases and J 3 bases; bases outside gene matches: 5. The CDR3 is 15 residues long. The germline V gene encodes CDR1 SGHRS and CDR2 YFSETQ. This CDR3 is CASSLVSGESYEQYF. The CDR3 DNA is TGCGCCAGCAGCTTGGTTAGCGGGGAAAGCTACGAGCAGTACTTC.

As regards this clonotype: Germline and junction disagree at one end, which may indicate a read error. The gene calls are TRBV10-3 and TRBJ1-6; TRBD1 agrees at 7 bases. The CDR3 is made up of 15 amino acids. Germline CDR1 is ENHRY and CDR2 is SYGVKD. CDR3 residues: CAISESRQGMYPLLF. The DNA for the CDR3 is TGTGCCATCAGTGAGTCGCGACAGGGTATGTATCCCCTCCTCTTT.

Concerning this clonotype itself: Just one base apart from a much larger clone, this may be a read error. The chain carries TRBV6-5 and TRBJ2-2; D unclear. Germline CDR1 and CDR2: MNHEY and SVGAGI. The CDR3 runs 14 residues. V was trimmed by 7 bases and J by 2 bases, leaving 11 bases between them. CDR3 sequence (DNA): TGTGCCAGCACTACAGAACGAAACACCGGGGAGCTGTTTTTT. Its protein is CASTTERNTGELFF.

With regard to this clonotype: Since a much larger clone is just one base distant, this may be a read error. The chain carries TRBV12-3 or TRBV12-4 and TRBJ1-2; 9 bases are a match to TRBD1. This CDR3 comprises 15 residues. J was trimmed by 3 bases and V by 3 bases; bases with no gene match: 5. The CDR3 sequence is CASSFLRTGDYGYTF. The CDR3 coding sequence is TGTGCCAGCAGTTTCTTAAGGACAGGGGACTATGGCTACACCTTC.

As for this clonotype: This may come from a read error, since a much larger clone is one base off. The CDR3 carries no conserved terminal phenylalanine or tryptophan, so it likely arises from a read error. This rearrangement joins TRBV27 to TRBJ2-1, with D tentatively TRBD1 or TRBD2 (5 bases each). The CDR3 loop spans 12 amino acids. V was clipped by 5 bases and J by 7 bases, with 9 bases between them. The germline V gene encodes CDR1 MNHEY and CDR2 SMNVEV (reference sequence). DNA of the CDR3: TGTGCCAGCAGTACCAGGGAGAATGAGCAGTTCTAC. Its protein product is CASSTRENEQFY.

This clonotype was recorded only once. One end of the junction varies from germline; a read error may be responsible. V is TRBV5-6 and J is TRBJ2-7, with 9 bases matching TRBD2. The CDR3 spans 13 residues. The germline V gene has CDR1 SGHDT and CDR2 YYEEEE. CDR3 bases: TGTGCCAGCAGCTCCGCGTTAGCGGGAGATCGTTTCTTC. Protein: CASSSALAGDRFF. The whole variable domain, remainder taken from reference TRBV5-6 and TRBJ2-7, is DAGVTQSPTHLIKTRGQQVTLRCSPKSGHDTVSWYQQALGQGPQFIFQYYEEEERQRGNFPDRFSGHQFPNYSSELNVNALLLGDSALYLCASSSALAGDRFFGPGTRLTVT.

The chain couples TRBV5-8 to TRBJ1-1, with D maybe TRBD1 (5 bases). Germline lookup yields CDR1 SGHTS and CDR2 YDEGEE. V shed 1 base and J shed 7 bases, with 8 bases lying between them. This CDR3 is built from 12 residues. CDR3 sequence reads: CASSLRTYEAFF. Written as DNA, the CDR3 is TGTGCCAGCAGCTTGAGGACATATGAAGCTTTCTTT.

This clonotype was seen ten or more times. V gene TRBV27 combines with J gene TRBJ1-5; D may be TRBD1 (6 bases). Per the germline V gene, CDR1 is MNHEY and CDR2 is SMNVEV (reference sequence). Deletions cut 4 bases from V and 6 bases from J, with 13 bases between. The CDR3 sequence is 14 residues long. CDR3 DNA sequence: TGTGCCAGCAGTTCCACAGGGATCGGTCAGCCCCAGCATTTT. It is translated as CASSSTGIGQPQHF.

This clonotype was recorded many times. CDR3 nucleotides: TGTGCCAGCAGCTTGGATAGGAATGGCTACACCTTC. It yields the protein CASSLDRNGYTF. The chain combines TRBV5-5 with TRBJ1-2; no clear D. Germline V gene lookup returns CDR1 SGHKS and CDR2 YYEKEE (reference sequence). Trimming took 0 bases from V and 6 from J, leaving 6 bases between them. CDR3 length equals 12 residues. The entire variable domain, with the rest obtained from reference TRBV5-5 and TRBJ1-2, is as follows: DAGVTQSPTHLIKTRGQQVTLRCSPISGHKSVSWYQQVLGQGPQFIFQYYEKEERGRGNFPDRFSARQFPNYSSELNVNALLLGDSALYLCASSLDRNGYTFGSGTRLTVV.

This clonotype was found many times. The rearrangement joins TRBV19 to TRBJ1-5; D is perhaps TRBD1 (5 bases). V dropped 3 bases and J dropped 3 bases, with 18 bases sitting between them. Germline V gene lookup returns CDR1 LNHDA and CDR2 SQIVND (reference sequence). The CDR3 loop spans 17 amino acids. The CDR3 DNA sequence: TGTGCCAGTAGTATCAGCGGGGGGGGTCGGGTCAATCAGCCCCAGCATTTT. Protein product: CASSISGGGRVNQPQHF.

This clonotype was counted ten times or more. The chain couples TRBV10-3 to TRBJ1-5; D may be TRBD1 (6 bases). Germline V gene sequence: CDR1 ENHRY, CDR2 SYGVKD. CDR3 length equals 14 residues. Trimming removed 2 bases from V and 4 bases from J, with 9 bases in between. CDR3 amino acids: CAISEGQTNQPQHF. In DNA, the CDR3 is TGTGCCATCAGTGAGGGACAGACGAATCAGCCCCAGCATTTT.

Of note for this clonotype: A much larger clone sits a single nucleotide away, making a read error possible. A read error is likely, as this CDR3 ends without the conserved phenylalanine or tryptophan. The rearrangement links TRBV7-6 to TRBJ1-1, with TRBD1 matching over 7 bases. The germline gives CDR1 SGHVS, CDR2 FNYEAQ. After removal of 5 bases from V and 5 bases from J, the junction contained 8 bases not matched to a gene. The CDR3 is 14 amino acids. The CDR3 protein is CASSMMTGQTEAFL. CDR3 coding DNA: TGTGCCAGCAGCATGATGACAGGGCAGACTGAAGCTTTCCTT.

In its sample, this clonotype was seen many times. The rearrangement joins TRBV6-5 to TRBJ1-2, with 7 bases that match TRBD1. V was pared by 4 bases and J by 8 bases, with 4 bases of the junction left unmatched. There are 12 residues in the CDR3. CDR1 and CDR2 (germline): MNHEY, SVGAGI. The CDR3 reads CASSSQGRGYTF. CDR3 DNA sequence: TGTGCCAGCAGTTCACAGGGGCGGGGCTACACCTTC.

Many counts were recorded for this clonotype. This rearrangement joins TRBV3-1 to TRBJ1-3; 8 bases are shared with TRBD1. The CDR3 totals 15 residues. Germline CDR1 LGHDT, CDR2 YNNKEL (reference sequence). J was trimmed by 2 bases and V by 5 bases; bases with no gene match: 5. CDR3 protein: CASSLLQGAGNTIYF. The CDR3 DNA reads as TGTGCCAGCAGCTTGCTACAGGGGGCTGGAAACACCATATATTTT. Based on the CDR3 plus reference TRBV3-1 and TRBJ1-3, the full variable domain is DTAVSQTPKYLVTQMGNDKSIKCEQNLGHDTMYWYKQDSKKFLKIMFSYNNKELIINETVPNRFSPKSPDKAHLNLHINSLELGDSAVYFCASSLLQGAGNTIYFGEGSWLTVV.

This clonotype occurred many times. The rearrangement uses TRBV10-3 and TRBJ2-1, with D possibly being TRBD2 (5 bases). The CDR3 has 16 residues. In germline, CDR1 is ENHRY, CDR2 SYGVKD. Trimming pared 4 bases from V and 1 base from J, leaving 14 bases between. CDR3 region: CAISGSGQRSYNEQFF. The CDR3 nucleotides are TGTGCCATCAGTGGGTCAGGCCAGCGGTCCTACAATGAGCAGTTCTTC.

This clonotype has a single count. The CDR3 DNA sequence: TGCGCCAGCAGCTTGGGTTCAGGGTCTATGAATACCATATATTTT. Translation gives CASSLGSGSMNTIYF. The genes are TRBV5-1 and TRBJ1-3, with D possibly matching TRBD1 (5 bases). CDR1 and CDR2 (germline): SGHRS, YFSETQ. CDR3 length: 15 residues. Trimming left V 0 bases short and J 10 bases short, with 17 bases between. Using reference TRBV5-1 and TRBJ1-3 for the parts outside the CDR3, the full variable domain is KAGVTQTPRYLIKTRGQQVTLSCSPISGHRSVSWYQQTPGQGLQFLFEYFSETQRNKGNFPGRFSGRQFSNSRSEMNVSTLELGDSALYLCASSLGSGSMNTIYFGEGSWLTVV.